The entry below gives a single TCR beta chain sequence along with its context. Using immunoSEQ multiplex PCR, the repertoire was profiled, and TCRdb retains in-frame clones only, with some absent. The data hold more than 85,000 clones, with approximately 87% observed a single time. These data belong to a study of blood T cell repertoires in COVID-19. The TCR sequence derives from a woman between 45 and 65 years old with acute or convalescent COVID-19. The sequenced sample was peripheral blood.

The CDR3 protein is CASDTGQGHTEAFF. Here the CDR3 DNA reads TGTGCCAGTGATACCGGACAGGGCCACACTGAAGCTTTCTTT. V and J are TRBV19 and TRBJ1-1; 8 nucleotides line up with TRBD1. Germline CDR1 is LNHDA and CDR2 is SQIVND (reference sequence). V shed 8 bases and J 3 bases; nucleotides not matched to a gene: 8. This CDR3 has 14 residues.